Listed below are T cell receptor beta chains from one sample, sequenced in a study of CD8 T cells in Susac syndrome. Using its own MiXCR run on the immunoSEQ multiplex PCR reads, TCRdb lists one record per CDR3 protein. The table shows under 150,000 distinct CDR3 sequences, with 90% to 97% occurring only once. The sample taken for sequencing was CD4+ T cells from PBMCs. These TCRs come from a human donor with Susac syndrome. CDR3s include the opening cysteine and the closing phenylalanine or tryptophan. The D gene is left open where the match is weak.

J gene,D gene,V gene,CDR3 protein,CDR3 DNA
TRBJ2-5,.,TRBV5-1,CASSLGPEETQYF,TGCGCCAGCAGCTTGGGGCCGGAGGAGACCCAGTACTTC
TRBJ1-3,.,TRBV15,CATSRDKQGKGNTIYF,TGTGCCACCAGCAGAGATAAACAGGGAAAAGGAAACACCATATATTTT
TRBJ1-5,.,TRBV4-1,CASSQLPQGSRNQPQHF,TGCGCCAGCAGCCAACTACCGCAGGGGAGTAGGAATCAGCCCCAGCATTTT
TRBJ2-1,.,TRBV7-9,CASSFGRGGRNEQFF,TGTGCCAGCAGCTTCGGCAGGGGAGGACGGAATGAGCAGTTCTTC
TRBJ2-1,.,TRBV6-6,CASSPVGEQFF,TGTGCCAGCAGCCCAGTAGGTGAGCAGTTCTTC
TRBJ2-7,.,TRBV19,CASSIGTEQYF,TGTGCCAGTAGTATCGGGACCGAGCAGTACTTC
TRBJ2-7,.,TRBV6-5,CASSYLQGGEQYF,TGTGCCAGCAGTTACTTGCAGGGGGGCGAGCAGTACTTC
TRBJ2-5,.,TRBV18,CASSPTRGGAQYF,TGTGCCAGCTCACCAACCAGAGGAGGCGCCCAGTACTTC
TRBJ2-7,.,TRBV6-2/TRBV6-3,CASSPTTGVPGRRTYEQYF,TGTGCCAGCAGTCCTACCACAGGGGTTCCCGGGAGAAGGACCTACGAGCAGTACTTC
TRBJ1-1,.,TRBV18,CASSPPTTEAFF,TGTGCCAGCTCACCGCCGACCACTGAAGCTTTCTTT